Below are 18 T cell receptor beta chains sequenced from a single sample in a study of Graves' ophthalmopathy and Graves' hyperthyroidism. Scientists amplified the TCR beta CDR3 regions from RNA transcripts. The first round was an RT-PCR with HTBI primers, and the second round was a multiplex PCR. TCRdb used MiXCR to reprocess the multiplex PCR reads, holding one entry per CDR3 protein. The data hold just over 600,000 distinct CDR3 sequences, with roughly 20% observed a single time. The source material was peripheral blood. The source of these receptors is a woman aged 18-29 years with stable Graves' hyperthyroidism. Some clones in this sample may be carry-over from other donors' samples.

Only one count was recorded for this clonotype. The chain carries TRBV12-3 or TRBV12-4 and TRBJ1-2; no reliable D call. This CDR3 region has 12 residues. Between the trimmed V and J ends, which lost 10 bases and 5 bases, there was a span of 14 bases. The chain's CDR3 is CAKFKVGYGYTF. CDR3 DNA sequence: TGTGCCAAATTCAAGGTTGGATATGGCTACACCTTC.

The CDR3 sequence is CASTHGTSGRAVSYEQYF. The CDR3 DNA reads TGTGCCAGCACCCACGGGACTAGCGGGAGGGCCGTCTCCTACGAGCAGTACTTC. J is TRBJ2-7 and V is TRBV6-2 or TRBV6-3, with 16 nucleotides matching TRBD2. V was pared by 7 bases and J by 0 bases, with 9 bases of the junction left unmatched. CDR1 is MNHEY, CDR2 SVGEGT, per germline. The length of the CDR3 is 18 residues.

At least ten counts were recorded for this clonotype. V gene TRBV12-3 or TRBV12-4 combines with J gene TRBJ2-7, with 10 positions matching TRBD1. V was clipped by 3 bases and J by 0 bases; unmatched bases: 5. This CDR3 spans 16 amino acids. CDR3 in amino acids: CASSFPGQGGSYEQYF. CDR3 coding DNA: TGTGCCAGCAGTTTCCCCGGACAGGGGGGCTCCTACGAGCAGTACTTC.

This clonotype was recorded many times. The chain links TRBV5-6 to TRBJ2-5, with 7 bases matching TRBD2. Looked up from germline, CDR1 is SGHDT and CDR2 is YYEEEE. The CDR3 extends over 15 amino acids. With 3 bases clipped from V and 2 bases from J, the junction kept 7 bases outside the gene matches. CDR3 in DNA: TGTGCCAGCAGCTCCCAACTCGGGAGGCAAGAGACCCAGTACTTC. Amino acids: CASSSQLGRQETQYF.

The V and J genes are TRBV12-3 or TRBV12-4 and TRBJ1-3, with D uncertain. This CDR3 is 10 amino acids long. V dropped 3 bases and J dropped 10 bases, with 4 bases sitting between them. CDR3: CASSLRTIYF. The DNA of the CDR3 is TGTGCCAGCAGTTTGAGGACCATATATTTT.

This clonotype was counted at least ten times. The genes are TRBV7-9 and TRBJ2-7; 7 bases are shared with TRBD1. This CDR3 comprises 15 residues. CDR1 SEHNR and CDR2 FQNEAQ come from the germline V gene (reference sequence). Losses at the gene ends were 6 bases for V and 4 bases for J; bases not matched to a gene: 12. DNA of the CDR3: TGTGCCAGCAGTCGAACAGACAGGGTGGTTTACGAGCAGTACTTC. As protein: CASSRTDRVVYEQYF.

The rearrangement uses TRBV4-3 and TRBJ1-2, with D possibly TRBD1 on 5 matching bases. The CDR3 consists of 14 residues. V dropped 0 bases and J dropped 8 bases, with 13 bases sitting between them. Germline V gives CDR1 LGHNA, CDR2 YSLEER. In DNA, the CDR3 is TGCGCCAGCAGCCAAGATGGGGGGATCGGCGGCTACACCTTC. Translation: CASSQDGGIGGYTF.

This clonotype was picked up many times. CDR3 sequence reads: CAISGPGEAGYTF. DNA of the CDR3: TGTGCCATCAGTGGCCCAGGGGAGGCTGGCTACACCTTC. The chain combines TRBV10-3 with TRBJ1-2; a possible D gene is TRBD1 (6 bases). Germline V gene data show CDR1 as ENHRY and CDR2 as SYGVKD. This CDR3 contains 13 residues. With 4 bases removed from V and 7 bases from J, the gap between germline ends came to 13 bases.

This sequence joins TRBV7-2 and TRBJ2-2, with D perhaps being TRBD1 or TRBD2 (6 bases each). This CDR3 has 15 amino acids. Trimming left V 5 bases short and J 1 base short, with 11 bases between. Germline values: CDR1 SGHTA, CDR2 FQGNSA. CDR3: CASSAQGGNTGELFF. Here the CDR3 DNA reads TGTGCCAGCAGCGCACAGGGAGGGAACACCGGGGAGCTGTTTTTT.

This clonotype was observed at least ten times. The J gene is TRBJ2-2, the V gene TRBV19; perhaps TRBD1 as D (6 bases). Germline CDR1 LNHDA, CDR2 SQIVND (reference sequence). V lost 7 bases, J lost 3 bases, and 12 bases lay in between. CDR3 size: 14 residues. This CDR3 reads CASTTHRDTGELFF. The CDR3 bases are TGTGCCAGTACCACGCACAGGGACACCGGGGAGCTGTTTTTT. The whole variable domain, remainder taken from reference TRBV19 and TRBJ2-2, is DGGITQSPKYLFRKEGQNVTLSCEQNLNHDAMYWYRQDPGQGLRLIYYSQIVNDFQKGDIAEGYSVSREKKESFPLTVTSAQKNPTAFYLCASTTHRDTGELFFGEGSRLTVL.

This clonotype was observed many times. The J gene is TRBJ1-6, the V gene TRBV12-3 or TRBV12-4; D call uncertain. The germline V and J ends were trimmed by 5 bases and 6 bases, with 11 bases remaining between them. This CDR3 region has 14 residues. The CDR3 DNA reads as TGTGCCAGCAGTCTCCCTAGCGGTAATTCACCCCTCCACTTT. Its translation is CASSLPSGNSPLHF.

The chain joins TRBV28 to TRBJ1-2; D gene uncertain. There are 16 residues in the CDR3. Trimming took off 6 bases at V and 4 bases at J, with 21 bases between the two ends. Germline V CDR1 and CDR2: MDHEN, SYDVKM. CDR3 residues: CASSPGWGIGLYGYTF. In DNA, the CDR3 is TGTGCCAGCAGCCCTGGGTGGGGAATAGGCCTCTATGGCTACACCTTC.

This clonotype came up many times. The genes are TRBV19 and TRBJ1-5; 8 bases match TRBD1. There are 14 residues in the CDR3. The junction had 6 bases not matched to a gene; V was cut back by 6 bases and J by 5 bases. Germline CDR1 and CDR2: LNHDA and SQIVND (reference sequence). The DNA for the CDR3 is TGTGCCAGTAGGCCCGGGACAGGATATCAGCCCCAGCATTTT. Its translation is CASRPGTGYQPQHF.

V gene TRBV12-3 or TRBV12-4 combines with J gene TRBJ1-3; possibly TRBD1 for D (6 bases). CDR3 length: 14 amino acids. V lost 6 bases and J lost 4, with 13 bases in between. DNA for the CDR3: TGTGCCAGCAGGGGACAACACATAGGAAACACCATATATTTT. This codes for CASRGQHIGNTIYF.

The genes are TRBV11-2 and TRBJ2-2, with D maybe TRBD2 (6 bases). CDR3 length: 16 residues. Trimming pared 4 bases from V and 1 base from J, leaving 13 bases between. Germline V lookup: CDR1 SGHAT, CDR2 FQNNGV. The CDR3 DNA is TGTGCCAGCAGCTCCGGGGTAGCGGTGAACACCGGGGAGCTGTTTTTT. Protein sequence: CASSSGVAVNTGELFF.

This chain links TRBV18 with TRBJ1-2; no clear D. CDR3 length equals 13 residues. Trimming cost V 3 bases and J 3 bases, with 8 bases left between them. The germline V gene has CDR1 KGHSH and CDR2 LQKENI. The CDR3 loop reads CASSPPRHYGYTF. CDR3 DNA sequence: TGTGCCAGCTCACCGCCAAGACACTATGGCTACACCTTC.

The chain uses TRBV12-3 or TRBV12-4 and TRBJ1-1, with a weak D call TRBD1 (5 bases). The CDR3 has 14 residues. The germline V and J ends were trimmed by 6 bases and 8 bases, with 19 bases remaining between them. The CDR3 nucleotides are TGTGCCAGCAGGATACAGGAGAAAGGAGGGGAAGCTTTCTTT. Translated: CASRIQEKGGEAFF.

This chain joins TRBV11-2 and TRBJ1-1, with D hard to call. V dropped 10 bases and J dropped 0 bases, with 9 bases sitting between them. This CDR3 region has 12 residues. The germline V gene has CDR1 SGHAT and CDR2 FQNNGV. CDR3 nucleotide sequence: TGTGCCACCCAATCCCTGAACACTGAAGCTTTCTTT. This translates into CATQSLNTEAFF.